Presented here are 2 T cell receptor beta chains from one specimen sequenced in a study of beta chain features in type 1 diabetes. Expressed TCRB transcripts were sequenced, since all the RNA that had been isolated was reverse transcribed. Repertoires were generated with immunoSEQ multiplex PCR, while TCRdb's copy carries only in-frame clones and drops some. The data hold hundreds of thousands of clones, with about a sixth observed a single time. Sequences were obtained from naive CD4+ T cells from blood. These receptors were obtained from a woman between 18 and 29 years old in good health.

The chain has TRBV11-2 and TRBJ2-1; D might be TRBD2 (5 bases). Trimming took 3 bases from V and 2 from J, leaving 14 bases between them. CDR1 is SGHAT, CDR2 FQNNGV, per germline. CDR3 length: 16 residues. CDR3 sequence: CASSFRGSRAYNEQFF. As DNA, the CDR3 is TGTGCCAGCAGCTTTCGAGGGAGCCGGGCCTACAATGAGCAGTTCTTC.

This chain connects TRBV2 to TRBJ2-7; 8 nucleotides agree with TRBD1. V lost 8 bases to trimming and J lost 5 bases; unmatched junction nucleotides: 8. CDR3 length equals 13 residues. The germline V gene has CDR1 SNHLY and CDR2 FYNNEI. CDR3 nucleotide sequence: TGTGCCAGCGCTGGACAGGGTCCCCACGAGCAGTACTTC. Translation gives CASAGQGPHEQYF.